Shown below are 10 T cell receptor beta chains from a single sample sequenced in a study of shared clonotypes between healthy human individuals. Data came from immunoSEQ multiplex PCR; TCRdb stores just in-frame clones and leaves some out. The table shows 450,000 to 500,000 clones, with 79% occurring only once. The sequencing sample was made of PBMCs. All receptors come from a woman aged 40 to 50 in good health. Some clones in this sample may be carry-over from other donors' samples.

The V gene is TRBV19, the J gene TRBJ1-5; weak D call: TRBD1 (5 bases). The germline V gene encodes CDR1 LNHDA and CDR2 SQIVND (reference sequence). Trimming removed 6 bases from V and 0 bases from J, with 12 bases in between. CDR3 length: 15 residues. The CDR3: CASSDRAYSNQPQHF. The CDR3 bases are TGTGCCAGTAGCGACAGAGCTTATAGCAATCAGCCCCAGCATTTT.

The chain couples TRBV30 to TRBJ2-1; D not certain. Trimming left V 2 bases short and J 9 bases short, with 14 bases between. Germline CDR1 is GTSNPN and CDR2 is SVGIG (reference sequence). The CDR3 is made up of 13 amino acids. In DNA form, the CDR3 reads TGTGCCTGGAGTCCCGACTTAGACGGTGAGCAGTTCTTC. Encoded protein: CAWSPDLDGEQFF. The full variable domain, in which reference TRBV30 and TRBJ2-1 provide the parts outside the CDR3, is SQTIHQWPATLVQPVGSPLSLECTVEGTSNPNLYWYRQAAGRGLQLLFYSVGIGQISSEVPQNLSASRPQDRQFILSSKKLLLSDSGFYLCAWSPDLDGEQFFGPGTRLTVL.

This clone was seen only a few times. The rearrangement joins TRBV7-2 to TRBJ2-5, with a tentative D call TRBD2 (5 bases). CDR1 and CDR2 from the germline V gene are SGHTA and FQGNSA. CDR3 length: 14 residues. Trimming removed 1 base from V and 0 bases from J, with 6 bases in between. Here the CDR3 reads CASSLGGYQETQYF. The CDR3 bases are TGTGCCAGCAGCTTAGGCGGGTACCAAGAGACCCAGTACTTC. The entire variable domain, with the rest obtained from reference TRBV7-2 and TRBJ2-5, is as follows: GAGVSQSPSNKVTEKGKDVELRCDPISGHTALYWYRQSLGQGLEFLIYFQGNSAPDKSGLPSDRFSAERTGGSVSTLTIQRTQQEDSAVYLCASSLGGYQETQYFGPGTRLLVL.

This rearrangement joins TRBV7-9 to TRBJ2-5; possible D gene TRBD2, 5 bases. CDR1 and CDR2 (germline): SEHNR, FQNEAQ (reference sequence). Trimming took 6 bases from V and 4 from J, leaving 9 bases between them. This CDR3 contains 12 residues. In DNA, the CDR3 is TGTGCCAGCAGTTGGGCGGGAGAGACCCAGTACTTC. This gives the protein CASSWAGETQYF. Supplemented by reference TRBV7-9 and TRBJ2-5, the full variable domain reads DTGVSQNPRHKITKRGQNVTFRCDPISEHNRLYWYRQTLGQGPEFLTYFQNEAQLEKSRLLSDRFSAERPKGSFSTLEIQRTEQGDSAMYLCASSWAGETQYFGPGTRLLVL.

This clone occurred once. V usage is TRBV7-2 and J usage is TRBJ1-2; D is possibly TRBD1 (6 bases). CDR1 is SGHTA and CDR2 is FQGNSA in the germline V gene. There are 14 residues in the CDR3. V was cut by 0 bases and J by 4 bases, with 9 bases left in between. The CDR3 DNA reads as TGTGCCAGCAGCTTAGCGATACAGGGCTATGGCTACACCTTC. As protein: CASSLAIQGYGYTF.

The chain combines TRBV4-3 with TRBJ2-7, with 8 bases lining up with TRBD2. After removal of 2 bases from V and 4 bases from J, the junction contained 10 bases not matched to a gene. The CDR3 runs 16 residues. Germline V CDR1 and CDR2: LGHNA, YSLEER. This CDR3 reads CASSQSRGIAGYEQYF. Written as DNA, the CDR3 is TGCGCCAGCAGCCAATCCCGCGGGATAGCGGGGTACGAGCAGTACTTC.

The chain is built from TRBV30 and TRBJ2-3, with TRBD2 matching 11 bases. J gave up 1 base and V 4 bases, and 7 bases lay outside the gene matches. Germline assignment: CDR1 GTSNPN and CDR2 SVGIG (reference sequence). CDR3 length: 16 amino acids. CDR3 protein: CAWNAGTSGRTDTQYF. CDR3 sequence (DNA): TGTGCCTGGAATGCCGGGACTAGCGGACGCACAGATACGCAGTATTTT. Looking up the rest from reference TRBV30 and TRBJ2-3 gives the full variable domain: SQTIHQWPATLVQPVGSPLSLECTVEGTSNPNLYWYRQAAGRGLQLLFYSVGIGQISSEVPQNLSASRPQDRQFILSSKKLLLSDSGFYLCAWNAGTSGRTDTQYFGPGTRLTVL.

V gene TRBV10-3 combines with J gene TRBJ1-3, with D possibly matching TRBD1 (5 bases). This CDR3 is 14 amino acids long. V was trimmed by 3 bases and J by 5 bases, leaving 11 bases between them. The germline V gene encodes CDR1 ENHRY and CDR2 SYGVKD. The CDR3: CAISEQVGRNTIYF. For the CDR3, the DNA is TGTGCCATCAGTGAACAGGTCGGGAGAAACACCATATATTTT.

A note on this clone: Other DNA sequences of this sample code for an identical CDR3. The chain carries TRBV27 and TRBJ1-4; D remains ambiguous. Trimming took off 5 bases at V and 0 bases at J, with 7 bases between the two ends. Germline values: CDR1 MNHEY, CDR2 SMNVEV (reference sequence). The CDR3 runs to 14 residues. CDR3 sequence: CASSLRSTNEKLFF. The CDR3 DNA reads as TGTGCCAGCAGTCTCCGATCAACTAATGAAAAACTGTTTTTT.

In this sample, this clone turned up once. This chain uses TRBV7-2 with TRBJ1-2, with 8 bases matching TRBD1. Unmatched junction bases numbered 6, after V lost 5 bases and J lost 4 bases. Germline assignment: CDR1 SGHTA and CDR2 FQGNSA. This CDR3 is built from 14 residues. The CDR3 loop reads CASSMDRVTYGYTF. CDR3 DNA: TGTGCCAGCAGCATGGACAGGGTCACCTATGGCTACACCTTC.